Following are 10 T cell receptor beta chains from one sample sequenced in a study of blood T cells in healthy people across ages. A second PCR, run for roughly 6 to 11 cycles, used a sample-barcoded 5' primer plus a J-beta primer mix. TCRdb analysed the 5' RACE reads with MiXCR anew, one entry per CDR3 protein. In the table there are 1,300,000 or so distinct CDR3 sequences, roughly 60% of which are singletons. Sequenced material: blood. These receptor sequences come from a man between 18 and 35 years old in good health.

The chain is built from TRBV9 and TRBJ1-1; TRBD1 agrees at 10 bases. Germline CDR1 and CDR2: SGDLS and YYNGEE. V was pared by 3 bases and J by 6 bases, with 2 bases of the junction left unmatched. The length of the CDR3 is 13 residues. The DNA for the CDR3 is TGTGCCAGCAGCGGGGGACAGGGGTCTGAAGCTTTCTTT. Translated, it gives CASSGGQGSEAFF. Drawing the rest from reference TRBV9 and TRBJ1-1, the complete variable domain is DSGVTQTPKHLITATGQRVTLRCSPRSGDLSVYWYQQSLDQGLQFLIQYYNGEERAKGNILERFSAQQFPDLHSELNLSSLELGDSALYFCASSGGQGSEAFFGQGTRLTVV.

The V gene is TRBV2, the J gene TRBJ2-3; D remains unclear. Trimming removed 7 bases at V and 0 bases at J, with 8 bases between. Germline CDR1 and CDR2: SNHLY and FYNNEI. CDR3 length: 13 residues. CDR3 sequence: CASNRYSTDTQYF. CDR3 sequence (DNA): TGTGCCAGCAACCGGTATAGCACAGATACGCAGTATTTT.

The rearrangement uses TRBV5-1 and TRBJ2-5; 10 nucleotides agree with TRBD1. The CDR3 has 16 amino acids. V trimming: 3 bases; J trimming: 2 bases; junction bases outside the gene matches: 7. Germline V gives CDR1 SGHRS, CDR2 YFSETQ. The CDR3 loop is CASSWTGTGAQETQYF. The CDR3 DNA reads TGCGCCAGCAGCTGGACCGGGACAGGGGCTCAAGAGACCCAGTACTTC.

On this clonotype itself: Relative to the germline gene, one junction end is altered; a read error may explain this. The chain employs TRBV5-1 and TRBJ2-5; 14 nucleotides line up with TRBD2. This CDR3 spans 15 amino acids. Per germline, CDR1 SGHRS and CDR2 YFSETQ. CDR3 in amino acids: CTSSRGLAGEETQYF. The DNA of the CDR3 is TGCACCAGCAGCCGGGGACTAGCGGGGGAAGAGACCCAGTACTTC.

As to this clonotype: Sequence at one end of the junction differs from germline and may be a read error. V and J are TRBV7-9 and TRBJ2-3; 9 bases are shared with TRBD1. The CDR3 spans 15 residues. Germline CDR1 reads SEHNR; CDR2 reads FQNEAQ (reference sequence). Here the CDR3 reads CASSSQGAGTVTQYF. DNA for the CDR3: TGTGCCAGCAGCTCACAGGGGGCTGGCACAGTTACGCAGTATTTT.

The chain has TRBV6-5 and TRBJ2-7, with 7 positions matching TRBD1. The CDR3 spans 18 residues. Germline CDR1 and CDR2: MNHEY and SVGAGI. The trim removed 4 bases at V and 9 bases at J, leaving 24 bases unmatched. CDR3 DNA sequence: TGTGCCAGCAGTTTGGAAAGGGGGCCGGGACGGCTAAAGAACGGGCAGTACTTC. Its translation is CASSLERGPGRLKNGQYF.

The gene calls are TRBV14 and TRBJ2-7; no reliable D call. Trimming stripped 0 bases from V and 1 base from J, with 10 bases between. In germline, CDR1 is SGHDN, CDR2 FVKESK. The length of the CDR3 is 15 residues. As DNA, the CDR3 is TGTGCCAGCAGCCAAGATCTGGTTGGGTCCTACGAGCAGTACTTC. This gives the protein CASSQDLVGSYEQYF. Combining the CDR3 with reference TRBV14 and TRBJ2-7 gives the whole variable domain EAGVTQFPSHSVIEKGQTVTLRCDPISGHDNLYWYRRVMGKEIKFLLHFVKESKQDESGMPNNRFLAERTGGTYSTLKVQPAELEDSGVYFCASSQDLVGSYEQYFGPGTRLTVT.

The chain links TRBV20-1 to TRBJ1-2; 7 bases align to TRBD1. Germline lookup yields CDR1 DFQATT and CDR2 SNEGSKA (reference sequence). Trimming cost V 6 bases and J 2 bases; bases outside gene matches: 6. There are 13 residues in the CDR3. The CDR3 reads CSAAWTGNYGYTF. Written as DNA, the CDR3 is TGCAGTGCGGCCTGGACAGGAAACTATGGCTACACCTTC.

There are a few counts of this clonotype. The CDR3 region has the DNA TGTGCCAGCCGACGACAGGGTTCCACAGATACGCAGTATTTT. Residues: CASRRQGSTDTQYF. This chain links TRBV25-1 with TRBJ2-3; 7 nucleotides match TRBD1. V dropped 8 bases and J dropped 2; count of bases not matched to a gene: 7. This CDR3 contains 14 residues. Germline V gene data show CDR1 as MGHDK and CDR2 as SYGVNS. Drawing the rest from reference TRBV25-1 and TRBJ2-3, the complete variable domain is EADIYQTPRYLVIGTGKKITLECSQTMGHDKMYWYQQDPGMELHLIHYSYGVNSTEKGDLSSESTVSRIRTEHFPLTLESARPSHTSQYLCASRRQGSTDTQYFGPGTRLTVL.

The chain links TRBV27 to TRBJ2-4, with D possibly being TRBD2 (5 bases). V dropped 5 bases and J dropped 13 bases, with 15 bases sitting between them. CDR1 is MNHEY and CDR2 is SMNVEV in the germline V gene (reference sequence). The CDR3 consists of 12 residues. CDR3 protein: CASSPTPGEQYF. DNA of the CDR3: TGTGCCAGCAGTCCGACTCCTGGGGAGCAGTACTTC.